The sequence of this T cell receptor (beta chain) was determined in a study of cytomegalovirus exposure and HLA in healthy donors. To note about this clone: What it binds is not known.

V was clipped by 5 bases and J by 3 bases, with 16 bases between them. From germline, CDR1 is MNHNS and CDR2 SASEGT. The CDR3 contains 15 residues. 13 Jbeta primers and 60 Vbeta primers were used for the PCR. The assay was immunoSEQ multiplex PCR, and TCRdb's table has in-frame clones only and misses some. The table includes approximately 110,000 clones, over 75% detected once. Study outcomes and limitations: Clonal expansion was found to be greater in HLA-associated TCR beta chains than in equally common others in a later analysis. When analyzed later, a missense DCLRE1C variant was found to be linked to TCR beta V- and J-gene trimming. Researchers reported in a later analysis that common viral pathogens appeared linked to several top clusters.

Sequenced material: PBMCs. V is TRBV6-1 and J is TRBJ1-1, with D maybe TRBD1 (5 bases). The receptor's source is a woman aged 25 to 39 in good health and CMV-seropositive. DNA for the CDR3: TGTGCCAGCAGTAGAACAGGACAAGGTTACACTGAAGCTTTCTTT. It encodes CASSRTGQGYTEAFF.